The T cell receptor beta chain under discussion was sequenced for a study of cytomegalovirus exposure and HLA in healthy donors. This clone was observed once. V lost 4 bases and J lost 4, with 16 bases in between. The germline V gene has CDR1 LNHDA and CDR2 SQIVND (reference sequence). CDR3 length: 15 residues. PCR involved 60 Vbeta and 13 Jbeta primers. Sequencing used immunoSEQ multiplex PCR; TCRdb keeps in-frame clones, though not all of them. Of under 200,000 clones in the sample, more than 60% are singletons; the top ten hold 1.1% to 1.5%. The chain employs TRBV19 and TRBJ1-2; tentatively, D is TRBD1 (6 bases). Specimen: PBMCs. This receptor was obtained from a woman aged 25 to 45 in good health and CMV-seronegative. The CDR3 is CASSTTGMEGYGYTF. CDR3 DNA: TGTGCCAGTAGTACTACAGGGATGGAAGGCTATGGCTACACCTTC.